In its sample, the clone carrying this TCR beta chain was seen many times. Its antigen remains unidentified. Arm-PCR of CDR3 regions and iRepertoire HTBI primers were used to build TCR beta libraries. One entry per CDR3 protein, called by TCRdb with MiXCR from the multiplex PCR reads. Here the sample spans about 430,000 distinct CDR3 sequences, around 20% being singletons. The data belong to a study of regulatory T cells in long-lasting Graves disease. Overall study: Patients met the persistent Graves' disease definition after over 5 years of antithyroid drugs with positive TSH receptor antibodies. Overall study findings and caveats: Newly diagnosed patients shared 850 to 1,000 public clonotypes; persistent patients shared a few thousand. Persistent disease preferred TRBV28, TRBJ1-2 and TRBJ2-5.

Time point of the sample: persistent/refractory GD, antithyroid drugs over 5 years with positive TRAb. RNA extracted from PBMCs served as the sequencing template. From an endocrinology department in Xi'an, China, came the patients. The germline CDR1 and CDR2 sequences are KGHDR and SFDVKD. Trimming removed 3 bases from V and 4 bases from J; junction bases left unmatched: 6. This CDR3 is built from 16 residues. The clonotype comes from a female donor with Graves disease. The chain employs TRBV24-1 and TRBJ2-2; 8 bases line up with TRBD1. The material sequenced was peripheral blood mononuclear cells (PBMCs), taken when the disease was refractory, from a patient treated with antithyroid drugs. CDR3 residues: CATSDTGTGITGELFF. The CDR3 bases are TGTGCCACCAGTGATACCGGGACAGGAATCACCGGGGAGCTGTTTTTT.